The 28 T cell receptor beta chains below were found in one sample sequenced in a study of tumor-infiltrating lymphocytes in primary liver carcinoma. In addition to blood RNA drawn from unsorted whole blood, germline DNA was extracted. Using a constant-region primer together with ProtoScript II reverse transcriptase, TCR beta cDNA was made from about 500 ng of total RNA. ARM-PCR, slightly modified, supplied the TCR beta libraries through three nested multiplex PCR rounds. TRBV1-TRBV30 forward primers paired with a C-beta reverse primer drove the first two PCR rounds, around 10 cycles each. TCRdb re-analysed the multiplex PCR reads in MiXCR, keeping a single row per CDR3 protein. Counted here are about 310,000 distinct CDR3 sequences, more than 55% occurring once; the ten biggest clones make up over 15%. The sample comprised peripheral blood. The receptors were gathered from a woman aged 25-40 years with primary liver carcinoma and hepatitis B virus infection.

This clonotype was recorded a few times. This chain connects TRBV6-5 to TRBJ1-1; 10 bases fit TRBD1. V dropped 5 bases and J dropped 0; count of bases not matched to a gene: 6. Germline CDR1 and CDR2: MNHEY and SVGAGI. The CDR3 spans 16 residues. Here the CDR3 reads CASSARDRGLNTEAFF. Written as DNA, the CDR3 is TGTGCCAGCAGTGCCCGGGACAGGGGATTGAACACTGAAGCTTTCTTT.

Turning to this clonotype: Possible read error: a much larger clone is one base away. The gene calls are TRBV29-1 and TRBJ1-1; no reliable D call. Per the germline V gene, CDR1 is SQVTM and CDR2 is ANQGSEA. This CDR3 region has 12 residues. The CDR3 loop reads CSGAPVGREAYF. The DNA for the CDR3 is TGCAGCGGTGCCCCCGTGGGGAGAGAAGCTTACTTT.

The rearrangement uses TRBV6-2 or TRBV6-3 and TRBJ1-5; TRBD1 matches at 7 bases. J gave up 3 bases and V 11 bases, and 22 bases lay outside the gene matches. CDR1 MNHEY and CDR2 SVGEGT come from the germline V gene. The CDR3 has 18 amino acids. In DNA form, the CDR3 reads TGTGCCGTCAGTTACGGTGGACAGGCCAATTCTTTCAATCAGCCCCAGCATTTT. Its protein product is CAVSYGGQANSFNQPQHF.

Comments on this clonotype: At one end, the junction sequence differs from germline, possibly due to a read error. The chain uses TRBV29-1 and TRBJ2-7; the match to TRBD1 covers 7 bases. The CDR3 runs 12 residues. Germline V gene sequence: CDR1 SQVTM, CDR2 ANQGSEA. CDR3 nucleotide sequence: TGCAGCGCTCGGACAGGAGCCTACGAGCACTACTTC. Amino acids: CSARTGAYEHYF.

Turning to this clonotype: A much larger clone lies one base from this, so it may be a read error. The V and J genes are TRBV6-2 or TRBV6-3 and TRBJ2-1, with 10 nucleotides matching TRBD2. CDR1 is MNHEY, CDR2 SVGEGT, per germline. CDR3 length: 14 amino acids. For the CDR3, the DNA is TGTGCCAGCAGCCTCCGGACTAGCGGCAATGAGCAGTTATTC. Encoded protein: CASSLRTSGNEQLF.

There are many counts of this clonotype. The J gene is TRBJ2-1, the V gene TRBV12-3 or TRBV12-4; D uncertain. This CDR3 spans 10 amino acids. Here the CDR3 DNA reads TGTGCGGTGGGGTACAATGAGCAGTTCTTC. It is translated as CAVGYNEQFF.

This clonotype was found once. The chain joins TRBV5-5 to TRBJ2-7; possible D gene TRBD1, 6 bases. Germline lookup yields CDR1 SGHKS and CDR2 YYEKEE (reference sequence). This CDR3 comprises 14 residues. Between the trimmed V and J ends, which lost 0 bases and 1 base, there was a span of 8 bases. CDR3 DNA: TGTGCCAGCAGCTTGGACAGGGAATCCTACGAGCAGTACTTC. Residues: CASSLDRESYEQYF. The whole variable domain, remainder taken from reference TRBV5-5 and TRBJ2-7, is DAGVTQSPTHLIKTRGQQVTLRCSPISGHKSVSWYQQVLGQGPQFIFQYYEKEERGRGNFPDRFSARQFPNYSSELNVNALLLGDSALYLCASSLDRESYEQYFGPGTRLTVT.

In regard to this clonotype: A read error may produce the germline difference seen at one junction end. The chain combines TRBV4-3 with TRBJ1-1, with a tentative D call TRBD1 (5 bases). This CDR3 comprises 14 residues. Germline CDR1 and CDR2: LGHNA and YSLEER. In nucleotides, the CDR3 is TGCTCCAGCAGCCACGACGGGGCGGTAACTGAAGCTTTCTTT. Amino acid sequence: CSSSHDGAVTEAFF.

V is TRBV6-2 or TRBV6-3 and J is TRBJ1-1; D remains unclear. This CDR3 region has 16 residues. Germline V gene lookup returns CDR1 MNHEY and CDR2 SVGEGT. The V gene lost 8 bases and the J gene lost 6 bases, with 25 bases spanning the gap. Here the CDR3 DNA reads TGTGCCAGCGCCGGTAGCCCGGATTACACACGTCCTGAAGCTTTCTTT. Residues: CASAGSPDYTRPEAFF.

This clonotype was found a few times. The CDR3, as DNA: TGTGCCAGCAGTGGGACTAGCGGGAGAGACGAGCAGTACTTC. Its protein product is CASSGTSGRDEQYF. The chain is built from TRBV6-1 and TRBJ2-7, with 13 bases fitting TRBD2. V lost 4 bases to trimming and J lost 5 bases; unmatched junction nucleotides: 2. CDR3 size: 14 residues. The germline V gene encodes CDR1 MNHNS and CDR2 SASEGT.

Points on this clonotype: Relative to the germline gene, one junction end is altered; a read error may explain this. The chain employs TRBV6-1 and TRBJ2-7, with a possible D match to TRBD2 (6 bases). Germline values: CDR1 MNHNS, CDR2 SASEGT. The CDR3 runs to 13 residues. In DNA form, the CDR3 reads TGTGTCATCAAGGGACTTATCCCTTACGAGCAATACTTC. This gives the protein CVIKGLIPYEQYF.

A remark on this clonotype: At one boundary the junction diverges from the germline segment, which might be a read error. The CDR3 sequence is CANSQAFSNSYNEQFF. CDR3 nucleotide sequence: TGTGCCAACAGCCAAGCTTTCTCTAACTCCTACAATGAGCAGTTCTTC. The rearrangement uses TRBV4-2 and TRBJ2-1; no firm D call. The CDR3 is 16 residues long. Germline V CDR1 and CDR2: LGHNA, YNFKEQ.

The chain combines TRBV28 with TRBJ2-7; D might be TRBD1 or TRBD2, each matching 5 bases. This CDR3 is 13 amino acids long. Trimming removed 8 bases from V and 2 bases from J, with 13 bases in between. Germline lookup yields CDR1 MDHEN and CDR2 SYDVKM. This CDR3 reads CASQGRGAYEQYF. DNA for the CDR3: TGTGCCAGCCAGGGAAGGGGAGCCTACGAGCAGTACTTC.

For this clonotype: No conserved phenylalanine or tryptophan is present at the end of the CDR3, so a read error is the likely explanation. This rearrangement joins TRBV5-1 to TRBJ2-3; 8 positions match TRBD1. This CDR3 has 17 amino acids. Germline CDR1 SGHRS, CDR2 YFSETQ. V lost 4 bases to trimming and J lost 1 base; unmatched junction nucleotides: 11. In DNA form, the CDR3 reads TGCGCCAGCAGCCGTCGGTCTCCGGGACAGGGCACAGATACGCAGTATTCT. It yields the protein CASSRRSPGQGTDTQYS.

The rearrangement links TRBV7-9 to TRBJ2-1; 8 bases fit TRBD2. CDR3 length: 15 amino acids. Germline CDR1 reads SEHNR; CDR2 reads FQNEAQ (reference sequence). V was pared by 4 bases and J by 6 bases, with 8 bases of the junction left unmatched. CDR3 sequence reads: CASSYRTSYPNEQFF. The DNA for the CDR3 is TGTGCCAGCAGCTACCGGACTAGCTACCCCAATGAGCAGTTCTTC.

This clonotype was observed at least ten times. The chain has TRBV29-1 and TRBJ1-2; D gene unclear. Germline V lookup: CDR1 SQVTM, CDR2 ANQGSEA. The CDR3 extends over 12 amino acids. Trimming left V 4 bases short and J 4 bases short, with 10 bases between. CDR3 sequence: CSVVLWGYGYTF. The DNA for the CDR3 is TGCAGCGTTGTACTATGGGGCTATGGCTACACCTTC.

A note on this clonotype: An end of the junction does not agree with germline; a read error may underlie this. The chain has TRBV6-5 and TRBJ2-3, with D hard to call. This CDR3 comprises 15 residues. The germline gives CDR1 MNHEY, CDR2 SVGAGI. CDR3 in DNA: TGTGTCAGCAGTCAATTCAGACCAGACACAGATACGCAGTATTTT. Its protein product is CVSSQFRPDTDTQYF.

Comments on this clonotype: This may be a read error: a much more frequent sequence differs by one nucleotide. The J gene is TRBJ1-3, the V gene TRBV29-1; D gene unclear. The CDR3 has 12 amino acids. V was cut by 5 bases and J by 4 bases, with 9 bases left in between. From germline, CDR1 is SQVTM and CDR2 ANQGSEA. The CDR3 here is CSVNDVGNTIYF. CDR3 coding DNA: TGCAGCGTTAACGATGTGGGAAACACCATATATTTT.

Comment on this clonotype: One end of the junction varies from germline; a read error may be responsible. V is TRBV29-1 and J is TRBJ2-1; TRBD1 matches 8 bases. In germline, CDR1 is SQVTM, CDR2 ANQGSEA. CDR3 length equals 13 residues. The chain's CDR3 is CIVEGTGTNDQFF. The CDR3 bases are TGCATCGTTGAAGGGACAGGCACCAATGATCAGTTCTTC.

This clonotype was seen only once. At one end, the junction sequence differs from germline, possibly due to a read error. The CDR3 nucleotides are TGTGCCAGCAGCGTAGGACGGTCCTACAAGCAGTACTTC. Translating gives CASSVGRSYKQYF. The chain recombines TRBV13 with TRBJ2-7, with D unresolved. This CDR3 comprises 13 residues. Germline values: CDR1 PRHDT, CDR2 FYEKMQ (reference sequence).

This clonotype was recorded many times. The rearrangement joins TRBV5-6 to TRBJ1-5; D unclear. The CDR3 has 12 amino acids. The ends were cut back, 0 bases at V and 4 bases at J, with 2 bases in the middle. Per the germline V gene, CDR1 is SGHDT and CDR2 is YYEEEE. The CDR3 region is CASSLGNQPQHF. In nucleotides, the CDR3 is TGTGCCAGCAGCTTGGGGAATCAGCCCCAGCATTTT. Full variable domain (missing parts from reference TRBV5-6 and TRBJ1-5): DAGVTQSPTHLIKTRGQQVTLRCSPKSGHDTVSWYQQALGQGPQFIFQYYEEEERQRGNFPDRFSGHQFPNYSSELNVNALLLGDSALYLCASSLGNQPQHFGDGTRLSIL.

This clonotype has just a few counts. V and J are TRBV6-1 and TRBJ2-5, with no clear D. V was cut by 8 bases and J by 4 bases, with 5 bases left in between. The germline gives CDR1 MNHNS, CDR2 SASEGT. The CDR3 spans 10 residues. In DNA form, the CDR3 reads TGTGCCAGCTTAAGAGAGACCCAGTACTTC. It codes for CASLRETQYF.

The V gene is TRBV29-1, the J gene TRBJ2-3, with 7 positions matching TRBD1. The closer fit of TRBJ1-5 to the DNA end suggests the J call may be wrong. CDR3 length: 15 residues. Germline V gives CDR1 SQVTM, CDR2 ANQGSEA. The CDR3 is CSVVPPRGGTDTQHF. The DNA of the CDR3 is TGCAGCGTTGTTCCCCCGCGGGGGGGGACAGATACGCAGCATTTT.

Comments on this clonotype: One end of the junction does not line up with germline, which may come from a read error. The CDR3 DNA is TGTGCCAGCAGATTAGGACCCGGGGACTACGAACAGTACTTC. This encodes CASRLGPGDYEQYF. The V call is TRBV11-2, the J call TRBJ2-7; TRBD2 agrees at 7 bases. Germline-derived CDR1 and CDR2 are SGHAT and FQNNGV. The CDR3 contains 14 residues.

For this clonotype: The germline gene is not matched at one end of the junction; a read error may be the cause. This rearrangement joins TRBV10-3 to TRBJ2-7, with 7 bases fitting TRBD1. CDR1 ENHRY and CDR2 SYGVKD come from the germline V gene. The CDR3 contains 14 residues. CDR3 protein: CVIRPMGTAYEQYF. DNA of the CDR3: TGTGTCATCAGACCGATGGGGACAGCCTACGAGCAGTACTTC.

To note about this clonotype: Being one base from a much bigger clone, this may be a read error. The chain combines TRBV6-2 or TRBV6-3 with TRBJ2-4, with D unclear. This CDR3 is 13 amino acids long. The V gene's germline CDR1 is MNHEY and CDR2 SVGEGT. For the CDR3, the DNA is TGTGCCAGCTCTGAACCAGCCAAAAACGTTCAGTACTTC. It yields the protein CASSEPAKNVQYF.

This clonotype was detected many times. The chain is built from TRBV6-6 and TRBJ2-1; D call uncertain. This CDR3 region has 13 residues. V shed 6 bases and J shed 7 bases, with 13 bases lying between them. Germline lookup yields CDR1 MNHNY and CDR2 SVGAGI (reference sequence). This CDR3 reads CASRTPQRNEQFF. The CDR3 bases are TGTGCCAGCAGAACACCCCAGAGGAATGAGCAGTTCTTC.

The V and J genes are TRBV12-3 or TRBV12-4 and TRBJ2-2; possibly TRBD1 for D (6 bases). The CDR3 is 14 amino acids. The germline V and J ends were trimmed by 11 bases and 1 base, with 14 bases remaining between them. The CDR3 DNA sequence: TGTGCCGGGAGAGGGGGAGTGAACACCGGGGAGCTGTTTTTT. Amino acid sequence: CAGRGGVNTGELFF.